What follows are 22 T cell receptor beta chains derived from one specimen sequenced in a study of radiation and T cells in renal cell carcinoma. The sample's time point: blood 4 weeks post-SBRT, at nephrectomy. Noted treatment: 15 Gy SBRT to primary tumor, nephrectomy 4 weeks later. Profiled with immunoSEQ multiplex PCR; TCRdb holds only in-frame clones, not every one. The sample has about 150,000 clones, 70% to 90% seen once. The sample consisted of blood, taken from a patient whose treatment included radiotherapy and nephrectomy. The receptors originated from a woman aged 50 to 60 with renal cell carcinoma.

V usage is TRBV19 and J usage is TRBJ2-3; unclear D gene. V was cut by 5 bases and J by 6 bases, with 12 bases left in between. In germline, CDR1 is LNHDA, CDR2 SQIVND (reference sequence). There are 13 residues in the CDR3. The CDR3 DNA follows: TGTGCCAGTAGTCCCCCCTACAAGGATACGCAGTATTTT. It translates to CASSPPYKDTQYF.

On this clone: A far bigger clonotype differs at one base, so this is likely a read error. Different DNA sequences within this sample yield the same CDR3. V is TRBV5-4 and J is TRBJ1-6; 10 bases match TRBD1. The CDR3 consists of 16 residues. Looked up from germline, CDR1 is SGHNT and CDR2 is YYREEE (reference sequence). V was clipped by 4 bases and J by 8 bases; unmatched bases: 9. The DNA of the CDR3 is TGTGCCAGCAGCCAGAGTACCGGGACAGGGGATTCACCCCTCCACTTT. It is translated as CASSQSTGTGDSPLHF.

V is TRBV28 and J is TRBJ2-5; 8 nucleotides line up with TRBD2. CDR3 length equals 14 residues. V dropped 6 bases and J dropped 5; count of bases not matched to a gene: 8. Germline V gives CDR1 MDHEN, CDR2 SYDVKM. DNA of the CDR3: TGTGCCAGCAGCCAAGCGGGGGCGCGGGAGACCCAGTACTTC. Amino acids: CASSQAGARETQYF. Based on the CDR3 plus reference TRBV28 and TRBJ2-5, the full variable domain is DVKVTQSSRYLVKRTGEKVFLECVQDMDHENMFWYRQDPGLGLRLIYFSYDVKMKEKGDIPEGYSVSREKKERFSLILESASTNQTSMYLCASSQAGARETQYFGPGTRLLVL.

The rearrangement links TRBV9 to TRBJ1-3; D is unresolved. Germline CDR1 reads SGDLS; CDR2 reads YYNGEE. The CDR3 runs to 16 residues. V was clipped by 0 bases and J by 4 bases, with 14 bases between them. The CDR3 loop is CASSVAPNRNGNTIYF. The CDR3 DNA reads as TGTGCCAGCAGCGTAGCTCCCAACCGGAACGGAAACACCATATATTTT.

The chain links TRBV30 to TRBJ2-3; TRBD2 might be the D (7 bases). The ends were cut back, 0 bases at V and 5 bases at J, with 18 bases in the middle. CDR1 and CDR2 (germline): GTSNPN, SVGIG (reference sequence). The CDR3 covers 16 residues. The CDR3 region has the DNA TGTGCCTGGAGTGTTGAGGGGGGGACTCGCGGAGATACGCAGTATTTT. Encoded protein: CAWSVEGGTRGDTQYF. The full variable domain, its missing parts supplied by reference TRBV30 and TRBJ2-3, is SQTIHQWPATLVQPVGSPLSLECTVEGTSNPNLYWYRQAAGRGLQLLFYSVGIGQISSEVPQNLSASRPQDRQFILSSKKLLLSDSGFYLCAWSVEGGTRGDTQYFGPGTRLTVL.

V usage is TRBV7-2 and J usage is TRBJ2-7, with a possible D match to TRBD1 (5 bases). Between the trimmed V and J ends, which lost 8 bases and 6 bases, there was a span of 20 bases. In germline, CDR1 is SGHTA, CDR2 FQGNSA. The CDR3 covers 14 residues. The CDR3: CASSPGRESGEQYF. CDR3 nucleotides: TGTGCCAGCTCCCCGGGCAGGGAATCAGGCGAGCAGTACTTC.

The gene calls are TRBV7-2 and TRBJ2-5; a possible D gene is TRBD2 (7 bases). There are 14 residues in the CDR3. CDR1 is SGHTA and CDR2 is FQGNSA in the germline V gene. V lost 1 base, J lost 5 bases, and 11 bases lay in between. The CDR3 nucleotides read TGTGCCAGCAGCTTAGAGGGGGGGCGGGAGACCCAGTACTTC. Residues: CASSLEGGRETQYF.

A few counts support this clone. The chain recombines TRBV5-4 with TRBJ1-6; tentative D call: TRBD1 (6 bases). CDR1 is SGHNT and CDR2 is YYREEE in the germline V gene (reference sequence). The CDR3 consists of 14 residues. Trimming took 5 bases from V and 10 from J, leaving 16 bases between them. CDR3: CASREQGVRSPLHF. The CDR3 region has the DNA TGTGCCAGCAGGGAACAGGGTGTCAGGTCACCCCTCCACTTT. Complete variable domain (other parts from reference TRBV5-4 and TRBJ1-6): ETGVTQSPTHLIKTRGQQVTLRCSSQSGHNTVSWYQQALGQGPQFIFQYYREEENGRGNFPPRFSGLQFPNYSSELNVNALELDDSALYLCASREQGVRSPLHFGNGTRLTVT.

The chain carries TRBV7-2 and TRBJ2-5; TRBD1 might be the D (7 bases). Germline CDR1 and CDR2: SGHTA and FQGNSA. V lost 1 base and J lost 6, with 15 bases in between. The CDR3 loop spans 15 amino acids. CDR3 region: CASSLVAGQRKTQYF. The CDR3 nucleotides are TGTGCCAGCAGCTTAGTGGCGGGACAGAGGAAGACCCAGTACTTC.

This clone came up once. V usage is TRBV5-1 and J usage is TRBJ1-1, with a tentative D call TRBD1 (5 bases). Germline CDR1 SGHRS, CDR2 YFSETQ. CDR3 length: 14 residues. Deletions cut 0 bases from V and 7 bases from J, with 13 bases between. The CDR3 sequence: CASSLGSGAGEAFF. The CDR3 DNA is TGCGCCAGCAGCTTGGGGTCCGGGGCAGGTGAAGCTTTCTTT.

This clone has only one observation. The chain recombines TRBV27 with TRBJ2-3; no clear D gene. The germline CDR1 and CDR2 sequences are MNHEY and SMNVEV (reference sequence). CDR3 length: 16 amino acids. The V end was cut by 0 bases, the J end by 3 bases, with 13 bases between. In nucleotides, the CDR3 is TGTGCCAGCAGTTTATCATTCGGACGTGGAACAGATACGCAGTATTTT. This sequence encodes CASSLSFGRGTDTQYF.

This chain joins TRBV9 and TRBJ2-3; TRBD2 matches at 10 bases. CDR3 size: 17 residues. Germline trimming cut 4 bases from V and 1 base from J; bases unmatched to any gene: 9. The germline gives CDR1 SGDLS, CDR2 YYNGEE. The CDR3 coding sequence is TGTGCCAGCAGCCCTTATCCCGGGACTAGCGGCACAGATACGCAGTATTTT. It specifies CASSPYPGTSGTDTQYF.

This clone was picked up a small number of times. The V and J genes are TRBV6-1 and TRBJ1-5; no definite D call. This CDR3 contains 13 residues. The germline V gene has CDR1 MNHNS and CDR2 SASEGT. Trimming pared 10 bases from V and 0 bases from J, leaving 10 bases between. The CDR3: CAIQEYSNQPQHF. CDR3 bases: TGTGCCATCCAGGAGTATAGCAATCAGCCCCAGCATTTT.

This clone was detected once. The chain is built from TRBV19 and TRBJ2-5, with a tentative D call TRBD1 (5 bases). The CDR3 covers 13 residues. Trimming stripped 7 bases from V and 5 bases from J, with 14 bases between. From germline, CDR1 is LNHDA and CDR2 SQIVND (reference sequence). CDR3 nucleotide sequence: TGTGCCAGTACCCCCAGTGGGGCGGAGACCCAGTACTTC. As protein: CASTPSGAETQYF.

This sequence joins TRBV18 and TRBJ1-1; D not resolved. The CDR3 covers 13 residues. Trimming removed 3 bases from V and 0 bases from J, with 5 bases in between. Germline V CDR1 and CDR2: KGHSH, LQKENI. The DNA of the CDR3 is TGTGCCAGCTCACCGTCAGTGAACACTGAAGCTTTCTTT. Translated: CASSPSVNTEAFF.

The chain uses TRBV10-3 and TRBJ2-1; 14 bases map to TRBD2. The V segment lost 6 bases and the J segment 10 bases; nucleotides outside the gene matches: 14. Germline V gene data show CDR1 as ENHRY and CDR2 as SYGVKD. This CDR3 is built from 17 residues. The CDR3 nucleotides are TGTGCCATCAGCCCGGGGCTGACTAGCGGGAGGGCCGGAGAGCAGTTCTTC. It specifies CAISPGLTSGRAGEQFF.

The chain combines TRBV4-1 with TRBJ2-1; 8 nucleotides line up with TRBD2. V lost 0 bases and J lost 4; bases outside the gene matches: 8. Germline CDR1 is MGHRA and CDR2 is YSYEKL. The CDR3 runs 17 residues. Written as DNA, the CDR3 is TGCGCCAGCAGCCAAGACAGGGGACTAGTCCGATACAATGAGCAGTTCTTC. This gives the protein CASSQDRGLVRYNEQFF.

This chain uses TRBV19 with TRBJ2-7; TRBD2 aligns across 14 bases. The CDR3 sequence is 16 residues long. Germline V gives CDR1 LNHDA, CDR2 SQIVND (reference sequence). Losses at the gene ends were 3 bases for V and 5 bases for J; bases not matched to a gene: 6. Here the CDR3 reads CASSMPGLAGVHEQYF. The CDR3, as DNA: TGTGCCAGTAGTATGCCGGGACTAGCGGGAGTTCACGAGCAGTACTTC. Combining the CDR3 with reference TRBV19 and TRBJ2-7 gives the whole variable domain DGGITQSPKYLFRKEGQNVTLSCEQNLNHDAMYWYRQDPGQGLRLIYYSQIVNDFQKGDIAEGYSVSREKKESFPLTVTSAQKNPTAFYLCASSMPGLAGVHEQYFGPGTRLTVT.

Here the CDR3 DNA reads TGTGCCAGCAGCAAAGGGACAGACTACGAGCAGTACTTC. Its protein is CASSKGTDYEQYF. This chain joins TRBV7-2 and TRBJ2-7; 7 bases agree with TRBD1. V dropped 5 bases and J dropped 3; count of bases not matched to a gene: 4. There are 13 residues in the CDR3. Per the germline V gene, CDR1 is SGHTA and CDR2 is FQGNSA.

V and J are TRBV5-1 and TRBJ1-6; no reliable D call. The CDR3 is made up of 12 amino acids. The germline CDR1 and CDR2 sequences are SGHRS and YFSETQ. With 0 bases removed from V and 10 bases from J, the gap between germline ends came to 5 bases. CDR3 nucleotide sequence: TGCGCCAGCAGCTTGGGGCAGTCACCCCTCCACTTT. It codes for CASSLGQSPLHF.

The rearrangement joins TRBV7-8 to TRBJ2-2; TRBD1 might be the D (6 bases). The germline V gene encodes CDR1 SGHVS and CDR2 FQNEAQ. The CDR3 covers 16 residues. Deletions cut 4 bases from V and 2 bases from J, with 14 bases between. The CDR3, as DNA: TGTGCCAGCAGCTCGGGACACCAGCTCAACACCGGGGAGCTGTTTTTT. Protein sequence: CASSSGHQLNTGELFF.

CDR3 DNA: TGCGCCAGCAGTGAGTCCGGGACTAGCGGTAACAATGAGCAGTTCTTC. This gives the protein CASSESGTSGNNEQFF. V gene TRBV10-1 combines with J gene TRBJ2-1; 11 nucleotides match TRBD2. This CDR3 has 16 residues. Looked up from germline, CDR1 is WNHNN and CDR2 is SYGVQD (reference sequence). The ends lost 0 bases at V and 5 bases at J; junction bases unmatched: 3.